This TCR beta chain derives from a study of cytomegalovirus exposure and HLA in healthy donors (TCRdb year 2017). Background for the entire study: According to a later analysis, one platform produced both the roughly 120 validation repertoires and the 666 repertoires of the first cohort. The study aimed to test whether signatures of past pathogen exposure could be identified by cataloging public T cell receptors. Along with the approximately 700-subject first cohort, a separate validation cohort of 120 different subjects was used. To predict cytomegalovirus infection status, the study combined high-throughput TCR immunosequencing, statistical association of individual TCRs with disease status, and machine learning. On the study overall, not on this receptor specifically: Of the cluster scores, about 94% were above 0 in a later analysis, which found that TCRs clustered in the first cohort also tended to co-occur in the roughly 130 validation repertoires. Three of the identified cytomegalovirus-associated TCR beta chains were confirmed in vitro to be specific for cytomegalovirus antigens. The classifier was reported to diagnose cytomegalovirus status with high specificity and sensitivity in both the original cohort and the validation cohort. According to the authors, the approach could potentially be generalized to other disease states and immunological phenotypes. Most TCR sequences were seen in very few donors, while some public TCRs were found in many individuals. All 110 or so repertoires were used to score co-occurrence in the validation cohort in a later analysis, because that analysis had no HLA typing for the cohort. A total of 150 to 200 TCR beta chains were listed by the study as associated with cytomegalovirus.

On this clone: The antigen this receptor binds is unknown. There are no base qualities to consult, and no much larger clone falls within one base.

Separate from the approximately 700-subject first cohort, the validation cohort of 90 to 150 subjects was the group to which the donors belonged. The library came from the immunoSEQ multiplex PCR assay. From the authors' description of their analysis: A statistical classification framework was developed to diagnose cytomegalovirus status using the catalog of TCR beta chain sequences. The clones in this table, taken by TCRdb from immuneACCESS, are in-frame only. Not every clone is retained; where verified, under half of the shortfall comes from an unresolved V gene, and the cause of the rest is unknown. Clonal size and the V and J genes are those of that table, whereas D and trimming came from the DNA. The sample records about 56,000 clones, 85% to 95% of which are singletons. The ten largest clones add up to roughly 1.7% of the sample. The TCR was taken from a woman in her late teens or twenties in good health and CMV-seropositive. The sample consisted of PBMCs.

The nucleotide sequence reads TGTGCCAGCAGTTTACGGTACACCGGGGAGCTGTTTTTT. This codes for CASSLRYTGELFF. Recombination joined TRBV27 with TRBJ2-2; the D gene is not confidently resolved. The germline V gene (reference sequence) specifies MNHEY as CDR1 and SMNVEV as CDR2. The CDR3 starts with the cysteine, ends with the phenylalanine, and has 13 residues. The DNA shown is the 39-base CDR3, in frame from base 1. V gives up 2 bases and J gives up 3 bases, and the segment between their germline ends measures 4 bases.